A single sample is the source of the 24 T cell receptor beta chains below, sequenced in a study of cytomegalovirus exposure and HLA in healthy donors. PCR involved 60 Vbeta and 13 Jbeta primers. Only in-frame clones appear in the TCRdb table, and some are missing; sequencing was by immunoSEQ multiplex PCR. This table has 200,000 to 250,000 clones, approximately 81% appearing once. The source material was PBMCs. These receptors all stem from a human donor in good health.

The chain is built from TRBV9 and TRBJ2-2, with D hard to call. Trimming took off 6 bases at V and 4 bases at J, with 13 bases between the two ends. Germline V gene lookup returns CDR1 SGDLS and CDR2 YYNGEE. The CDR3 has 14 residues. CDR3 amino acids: CASNLAGGTGELFF. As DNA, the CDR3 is TGTGCCAGCAACCTGGCTGGCGGCACCGGGGAGCTGTTTTTT.

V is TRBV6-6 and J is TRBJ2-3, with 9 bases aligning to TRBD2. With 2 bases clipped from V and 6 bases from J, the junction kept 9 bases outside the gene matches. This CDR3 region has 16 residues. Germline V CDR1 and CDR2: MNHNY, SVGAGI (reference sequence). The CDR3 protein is CASSYEAGGVRDTQYF. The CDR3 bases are TGTGCCAGCAGTTACGAGGCGGGAGGGGTGAGGGATACGCAGTATTTT.

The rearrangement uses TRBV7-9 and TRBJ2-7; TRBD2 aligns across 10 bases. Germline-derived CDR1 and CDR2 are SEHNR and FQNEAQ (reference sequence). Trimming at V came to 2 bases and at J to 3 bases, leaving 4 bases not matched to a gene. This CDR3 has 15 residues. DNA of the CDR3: TGTGCCAGCAGCTTAAAGCCTAGCGGGAGCTACGAGCAGTACTTC. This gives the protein CASSLKPSGSYEQYF.

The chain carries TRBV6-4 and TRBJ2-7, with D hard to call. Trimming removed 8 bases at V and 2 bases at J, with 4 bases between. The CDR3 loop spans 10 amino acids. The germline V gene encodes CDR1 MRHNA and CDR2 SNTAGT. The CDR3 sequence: CASWPYEQYF. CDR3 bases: TGTGCCAGCTGGCCCTACGAGCAGTACTTC.

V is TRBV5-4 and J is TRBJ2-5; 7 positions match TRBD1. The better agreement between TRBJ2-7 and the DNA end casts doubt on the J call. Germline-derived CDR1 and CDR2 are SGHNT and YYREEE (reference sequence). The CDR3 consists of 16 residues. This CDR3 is CASSLDSTGSSYEQYF. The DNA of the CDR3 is TGTGCCAGCAGCTTAGATTCGACAGGGAGCTCCTACGAGCAGTACTTC.

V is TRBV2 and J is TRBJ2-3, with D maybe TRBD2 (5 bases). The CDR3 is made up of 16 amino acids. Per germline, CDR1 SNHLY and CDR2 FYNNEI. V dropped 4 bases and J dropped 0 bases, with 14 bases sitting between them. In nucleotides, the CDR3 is TGTGCCAGCAGTGTTCAGCGGTCACTTAGCACAGATACGCAGTATTTT. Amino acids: CASSVQRSLSTDTQYF.

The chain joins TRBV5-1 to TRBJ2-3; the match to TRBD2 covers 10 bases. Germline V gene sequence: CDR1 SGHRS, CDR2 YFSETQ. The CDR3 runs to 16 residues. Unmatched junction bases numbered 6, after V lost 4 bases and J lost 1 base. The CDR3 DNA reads TGCGCCAGCAGCCCTTCTAGCGGGAGAGGCACAGATACGCAGTATTTT. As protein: CASSPSSGRGTDTQYF.

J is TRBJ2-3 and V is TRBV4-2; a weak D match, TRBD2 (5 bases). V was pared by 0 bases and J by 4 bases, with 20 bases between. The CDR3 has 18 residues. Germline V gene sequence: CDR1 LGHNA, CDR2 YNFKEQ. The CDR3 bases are TGTGCCAGCAGCCAAGAGTCGCTAGCTCCAAAGGGCGCAGATACGCAGTATTTT. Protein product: CASSQESLAPKGADTQYF.

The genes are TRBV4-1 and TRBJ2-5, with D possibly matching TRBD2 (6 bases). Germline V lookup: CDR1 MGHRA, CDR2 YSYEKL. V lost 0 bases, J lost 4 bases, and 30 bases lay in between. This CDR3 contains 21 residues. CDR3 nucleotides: TGCGCCAGCAGCCAAGATTTGGGGTTGGGGGTATCGAGACTAGAGCGAGAGACCCAGTACTTC. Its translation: CASSQDLGLGVSRLERETQYF.

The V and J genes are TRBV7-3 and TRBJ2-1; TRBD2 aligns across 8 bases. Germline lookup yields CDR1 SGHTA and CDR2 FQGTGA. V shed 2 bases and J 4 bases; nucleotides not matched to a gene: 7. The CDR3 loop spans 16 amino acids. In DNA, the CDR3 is TGTGCCAGCAGCTTAGTTCGGGAGGGCCCTTACAATGAGCAGTTCTTC. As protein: CASSLVREGPYNEQFF.

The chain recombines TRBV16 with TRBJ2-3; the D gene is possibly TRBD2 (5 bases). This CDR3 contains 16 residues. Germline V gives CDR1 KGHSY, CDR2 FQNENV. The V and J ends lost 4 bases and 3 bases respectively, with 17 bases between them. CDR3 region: CASSRMDGDPTDTQYF. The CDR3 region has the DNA TGTGCCAGCAGCCGAATGGACGGGGATCCGACAGATACGCAGTATTTT.

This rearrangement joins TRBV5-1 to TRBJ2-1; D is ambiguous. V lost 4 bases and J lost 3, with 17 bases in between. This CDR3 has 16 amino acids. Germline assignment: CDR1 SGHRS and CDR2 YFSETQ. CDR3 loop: CASSRNPVQSYNEQFF. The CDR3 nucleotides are TGCGCCAGCAGCAGGAATCCGGTACAGAGCTACAATGAGCAGTTCTTC.

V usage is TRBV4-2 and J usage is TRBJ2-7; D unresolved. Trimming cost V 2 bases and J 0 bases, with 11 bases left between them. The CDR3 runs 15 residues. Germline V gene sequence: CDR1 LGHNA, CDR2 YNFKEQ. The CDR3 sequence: CASSQQAAHSYEQYF. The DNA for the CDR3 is TGTGCCAGCAGCCAACAGGCAGCACACTCCTACGAGCAGTACTTC.

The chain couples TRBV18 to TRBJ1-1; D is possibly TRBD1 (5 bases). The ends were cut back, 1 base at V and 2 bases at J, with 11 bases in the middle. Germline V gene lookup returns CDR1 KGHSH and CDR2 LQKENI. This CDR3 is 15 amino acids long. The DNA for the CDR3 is TGTGCCAGCTCACCACTAACGGGGGGTAACACTGAAGCTTTCTTT. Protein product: CASSPLTGGNTEAFF.

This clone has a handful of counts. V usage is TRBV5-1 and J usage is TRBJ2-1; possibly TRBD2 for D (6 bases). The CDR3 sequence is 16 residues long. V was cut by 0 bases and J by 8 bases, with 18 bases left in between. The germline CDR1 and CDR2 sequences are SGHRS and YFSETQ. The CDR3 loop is CASSLAPGTSSDEQFF. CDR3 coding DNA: TGCGCCAGCAGCTTGGCACCCGGGACTTCTTCGGATGAGCAGTTCTTC.

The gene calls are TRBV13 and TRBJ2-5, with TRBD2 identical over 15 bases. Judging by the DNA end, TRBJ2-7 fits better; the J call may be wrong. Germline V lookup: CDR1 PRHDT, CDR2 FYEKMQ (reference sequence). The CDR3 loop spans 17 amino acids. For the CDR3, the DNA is TGTGCCAGCAGCTGGCGGACTAGCGGGAGGGGGACCTACGAGCAGTACTTC. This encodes CASSWRTSGRGTYEQYF.

This CDR3 reads CASSPGGSRQPQHF. The CDR3 DNA follows: TGTGCCAGCAGCCCAGGGGGCAGTCGTCAGCCCCAGCATTTT. This chain joins TRBV4-2 and TRBJ1-5, with 8 bases fitting TRBD1. Trimming cost V 4 bases and J 6 bases; bases outside gene matches: 5. CDR3 length equals 14 residues. The germline gives CDR1 LGHNA, CDR2 YNFKEQ.

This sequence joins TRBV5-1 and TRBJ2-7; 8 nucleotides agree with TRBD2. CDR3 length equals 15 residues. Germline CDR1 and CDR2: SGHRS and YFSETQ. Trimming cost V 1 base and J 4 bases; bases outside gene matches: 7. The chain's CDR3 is CASSLIAGGFYEQYF. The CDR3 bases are TGCGCCAGCAGCTTGATCGCGGGAGGATTTTACGAGCAGTACTTC.

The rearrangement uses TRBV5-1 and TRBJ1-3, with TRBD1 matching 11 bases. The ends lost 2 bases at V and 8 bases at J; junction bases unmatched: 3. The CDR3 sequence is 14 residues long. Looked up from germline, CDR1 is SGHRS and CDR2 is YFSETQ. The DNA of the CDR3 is TGCGCCAGCAGCTTAGGACAGGGGGCTGACACCATATATTTT. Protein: CASSLGQGADTIYF.

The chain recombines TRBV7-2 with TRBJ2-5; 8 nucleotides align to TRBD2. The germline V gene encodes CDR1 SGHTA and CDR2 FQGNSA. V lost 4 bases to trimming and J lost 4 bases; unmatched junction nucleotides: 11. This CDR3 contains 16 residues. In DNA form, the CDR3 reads TGTGCCAGCAGCTCCCGCCGGGCGGGAGGCGGAGAGACCCAGTACTTC. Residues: CASSSRRAGGGETQYF.

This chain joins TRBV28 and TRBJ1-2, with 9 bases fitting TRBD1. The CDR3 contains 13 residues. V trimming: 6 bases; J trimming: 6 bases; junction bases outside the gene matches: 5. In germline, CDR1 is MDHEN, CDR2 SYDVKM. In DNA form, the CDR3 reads TGTGCCAGCAGAGCGGGACAGGGAAATGGCTACACCTTC. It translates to CASRAGQGNGYTF.

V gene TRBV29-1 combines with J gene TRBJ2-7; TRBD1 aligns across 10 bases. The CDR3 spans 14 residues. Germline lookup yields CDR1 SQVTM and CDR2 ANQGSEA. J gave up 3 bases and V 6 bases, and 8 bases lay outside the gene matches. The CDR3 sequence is CSVPWDRGSYEQYF. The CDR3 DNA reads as TGCAGCGTCCCCTGGGACAGGGGTAGCTACGAGCAGTACTTC.

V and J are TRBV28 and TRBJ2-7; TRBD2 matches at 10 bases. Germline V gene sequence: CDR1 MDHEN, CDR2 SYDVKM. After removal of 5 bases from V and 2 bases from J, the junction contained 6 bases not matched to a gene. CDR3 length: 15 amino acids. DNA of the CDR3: TGTGCCAGCAGTACATTAGCGGGAGGTACCTACGAGCAGTACTTC. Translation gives CASSTLAGGTYEQYF.

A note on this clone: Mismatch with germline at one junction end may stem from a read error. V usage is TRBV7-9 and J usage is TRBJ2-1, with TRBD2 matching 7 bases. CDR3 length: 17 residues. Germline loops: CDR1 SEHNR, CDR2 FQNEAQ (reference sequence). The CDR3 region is CSSSQETGGSSYNEQFF. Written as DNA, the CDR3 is TGTTCCAGCAGCCAAGAGACGGGCGGGAGCTCCTACAATGAGCAGTTCTTC.